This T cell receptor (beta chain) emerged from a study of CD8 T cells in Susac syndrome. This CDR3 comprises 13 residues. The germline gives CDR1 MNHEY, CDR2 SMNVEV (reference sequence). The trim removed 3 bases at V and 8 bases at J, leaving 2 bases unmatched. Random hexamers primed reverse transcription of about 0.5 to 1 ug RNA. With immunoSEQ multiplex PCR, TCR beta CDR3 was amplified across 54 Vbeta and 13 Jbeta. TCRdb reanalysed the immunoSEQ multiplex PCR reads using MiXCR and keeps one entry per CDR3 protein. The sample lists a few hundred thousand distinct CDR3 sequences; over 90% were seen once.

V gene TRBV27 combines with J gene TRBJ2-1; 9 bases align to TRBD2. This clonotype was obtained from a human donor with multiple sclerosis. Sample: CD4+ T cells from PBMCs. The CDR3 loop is CASSLGLADEQFF. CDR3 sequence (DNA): TGTGCCAGCAGTTTGGGACTAGCCGATGAGCAGTTCTTC.